The T cell receptor beta chain described here comes from a study of shared clonotypes between healthy human individuals. Study as a whole: The study enrolled two women and three men aged 18 to 49. General study results and limits: Sampling covered blood only; tissue repertoires likely differ.

Sorted-subset replicate PCR reactions were performed with approximately 0.2 ug DNA, corresponding to tens of thousands of T cell genomes. Clones were read by immunoSEQ multiplex PCR, and TCRdb kept only the in-frame ones, dropping some. This table has around 1.5 million clones, approximately 98% appearing once. Germline-derived CDR1 and CDR2 are KGHSH and LQKENI. V was clipped by 6 bases and J by 7 bases, with 12 bases between them. The CDR3 spans 13 residues. As concerns this clone: Its cognate antigen is unknown.

V usage is TRBV18 and J usage is TRBJ1-4; TRBD1 is a possible D gene (6 bases). The receptor comes from a man aged 30 to 45 in good health. What was sequenced was naive CD4+ T cells sorted from blood. Documented subset: CD45RA+ positively selected. For the CDR3, the DNA is TGTGCCAGCTCGCCCAGGGGTTTTGAAAAACTGTTTTTT. Translation gives CASSPRGFEKLFF.